This TCR beta chain appears in the sequencing data of a study of blood T cell repertoires in COVID-19. Here immunoSEQ multiplex PCR was the method, and the copy in TCRdb shows in-frame clones only, minus some. In the table there are around 99,000 clones, about 87% of which are singletons. In its sample, this clone was seen once. CDR3 length equals 16 residues. The V and J ends lost 2 bases and 0 bases, in that order; junction bases with no gene match: 2. Germline CDR1 LNHDA, CDR2 SQIVND (reference sequence). Source material: peripheral blood. The receptor was derived from a woman between 50 and 59 years old with acute or convalescent COVID-19. The V gene is TRBV19, the J gene TRBJ2-5; 11 bases are a match to TRBD2. The CDR3 is CASSIPGLADQETQYF. The CDR3 DNA sequence: TGTGCCAGTAGTATACCGGGACTAGCGGACCAAGAGACCCAGTACTTC.